The clone carrying this TCR beta chain has more than one count but fewer than ten. Isolation yielded PBMCs, at least 6.5 million per sample, in every case. Per sample, extraction of total RNA gave at least 5 micrograms in every case. The CDR3 totals 11 residues. CDR1 and CDR2 (germline): PRHDT, FYEKMQ (reference sequence). V was pared by 8 bases and J by 6 bases, with 9 bases between. A J-beta primer mix and a sample-barcoded 5' primer were used in a second PCR of about 6 to 12 cycles. The yield of each sample was at least 3 million CDR3-containing paired-end reads. TCRdb re-called the 5' RACE reads with MiXCR, one entry per CDR3 protein. The sample includes approximately 940,000 distinct CDR3 sequences, 45% to 50% of them seen just once. These data originate in a study of blood T cells in healthy people across ages.

The genes are TRBV13 and TRBJ2-3; no definite D call. The receptor's source is a man aged 25-40 years in good health. The sequencing input was blood. The CDR3 reads CASYRLDTQYF. CDR3 nucleotide sequence: TGTGCCAGCTATCGCCTCGATACGCAGTATTTT.